This TCR beta chain was observed in a study of CD8+ T cells in alopecia areata. Treatment described: oral pan-JAK inhibitor, 5-10 mg twice daily. It was cDNA, reverse transcribed from extracted RNA, that served as the sequencing template. Method: immunoSEQ multiplex PCR; TCRdb's copy keeps in-frame clones and lacks some. Of roughly 110,000 clones listed, roughly 55% are singletons. CDR3 length: 14 amino acids. The ends were cut back, 0 bases at V and 2 bases at J, with 8 bases in the middle. Germline CDR1 is SGHAT and CDR2 is FQNNGV. The specimen comprised CD8+ T cells sorted from blood, sampled at week 24, from a patient treated with tofacitinib. The TCR was taken from a human donor with alopecia areata. The chain couples TRBV11-2 to TRBJ2-7; TRBD2 might be the D (5 bases). The CDR3 bases are TGTGCCAGCAGCTTAGAGGCGGGCACCTACGAGCAGTACTTC. Translated: CASSLEAGTYEQYF.